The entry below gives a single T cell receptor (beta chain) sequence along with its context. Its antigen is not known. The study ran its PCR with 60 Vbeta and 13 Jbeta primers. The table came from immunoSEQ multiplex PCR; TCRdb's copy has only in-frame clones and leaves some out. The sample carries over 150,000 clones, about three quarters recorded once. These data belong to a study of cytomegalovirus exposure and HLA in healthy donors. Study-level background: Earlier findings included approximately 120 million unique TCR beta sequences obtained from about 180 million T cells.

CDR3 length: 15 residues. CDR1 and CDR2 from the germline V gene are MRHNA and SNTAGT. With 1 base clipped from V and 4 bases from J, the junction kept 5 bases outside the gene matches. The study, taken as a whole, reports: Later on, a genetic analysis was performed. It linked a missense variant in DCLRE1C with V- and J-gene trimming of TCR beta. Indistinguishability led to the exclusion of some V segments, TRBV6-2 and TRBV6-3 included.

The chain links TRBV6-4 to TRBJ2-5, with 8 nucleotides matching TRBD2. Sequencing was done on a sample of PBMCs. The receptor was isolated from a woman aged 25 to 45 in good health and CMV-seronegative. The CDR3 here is CASSDLAGPLETQYF. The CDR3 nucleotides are TGTGCCAGCAGTGACTTAGCGGGGCCCCTAGAGACCCAGTACTTC.